This T cell receptor (beta chain) comes out of a study of blood T cells in healthy people across ages. This clonotype came up a few times. Its antigen is currently unknown. The second PCR ran about 6 to 12 cycles with a sample-barcoded 5' primer and J-beta primers. Each CDR3 protein gets one entry after TCRdb re-called the 5' RACE reads with MiXCR. This table has more than 650,000 distinct CDR3 sequences, 22% appearing once. Trimming left V 0 bases short and J 1 base short, with 9 bases between. Germline loops: CDR1 MNHEY, CDR2 SVGAGI. This CDR3 has 15 residues. Study-wide results and limits: A conclusive naive versus antigen-experienced comparison was prevented by the unsorted PBMCs. Strongly correlated with naive T cell percentage was TCR beta diversity. Investigators viewed diversity estimates from one million T cells as underestimates, the study reported.

The sequence came from a man in his 70s in good health. Sequencing was done on a sample of blood. V and J are TRBV6-5 and TRBJ1-1; D possibly corresponds to TRBD1 (5 bases). CDR3 nucleotides: TGTGCCAGCAGTTACTCTGGGGCTTCGAACACTGAAGCTTTCTTT. Translating it yields CASSYSGASNTEAFF.